This T cell receptor beta chain originates from a study of CD8 T cells in Susac syndrome. Broader study findings: The study's TCR sequencing and HLA analysis drew on a certain number of individuals. That number was acknowledged as relatively small.

Healthy donors served as the controls. They were matched for age and sex. Negative isolation was applied to CD8+ and CD4+ T cells, and FACS enrichment was applied to TEMRA cells. Details on this clonotype: Its antigen is currently unknown.

The CDR3 loop spans 16 amino acids. The V and J ends lost 6 bases and 8 bases, in that order; junction bases with no gene match: 7. CDR1 is ENHRY and CDR2 is SYGVKD in the germline V gene. Random hexamers primed reverse transcription of about 0.5 to 1 ug RNA. TCRdb re-called the immunoSEQ multiplex PCR reads with MiXCR, one entry per CDR3 protein. The sample carries approximately 170,000 distinct CDR3 sequences, 85% to 95% recorded once. Input material: CD4+ T cells from PBMCs. This TCR came from a human donor in good health. The chain has TRBV10-3 and TRBJ2-1, with 16 bases identical to TRBD2. CDR3 coding DNA: TGTGCCATCAGCGGGACTAGCGGGGGGGCTTATGATGAGCAGTTCTTC. Amino acid sequence: CAISGTSGGAYDEQFF.